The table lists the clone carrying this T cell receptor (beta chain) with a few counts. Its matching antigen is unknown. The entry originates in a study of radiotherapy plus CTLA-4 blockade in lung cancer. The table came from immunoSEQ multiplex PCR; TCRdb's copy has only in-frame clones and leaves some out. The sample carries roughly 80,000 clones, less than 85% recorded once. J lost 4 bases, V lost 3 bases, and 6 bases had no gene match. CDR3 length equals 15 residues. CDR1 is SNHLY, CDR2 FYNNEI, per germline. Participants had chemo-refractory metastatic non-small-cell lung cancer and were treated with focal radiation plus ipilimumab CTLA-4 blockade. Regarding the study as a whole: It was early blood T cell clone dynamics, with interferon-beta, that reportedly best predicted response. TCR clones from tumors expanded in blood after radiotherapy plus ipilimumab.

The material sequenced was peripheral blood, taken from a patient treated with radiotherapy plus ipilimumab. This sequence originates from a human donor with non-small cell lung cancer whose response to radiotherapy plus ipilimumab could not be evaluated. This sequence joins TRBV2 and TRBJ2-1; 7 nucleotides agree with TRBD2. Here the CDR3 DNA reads TGTGCCAGCAGTGACCCTAGCGGCCGATACAATGAGCAGTTCTTC. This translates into CASSDPSGRYNEQFF.